This T cell receptor (beta chain) is from a study of cytomegalovirus exposure and HLA in healthy donors. This clone was found a few times. What it binds is unknown. Trimming shortened V by 5 bases and J by 8 bases, and 12 bases separated the two germline ends. The CDR3 has 11 amino acids. The V gene's germline CDR1 is DFQATT and CDR2 SNEGSKA (reference sequence). It was with 60 Vbeta and 13 Jbeta primers that the PCR ran. The data were produced by immunoSEQ multiplex PCR, yet TCRdb's version contains in-frame clones alone and is incomplete. The repertoire holds 210,000 or so clones, about 80% seen once, with roughly a sixth in the top ten. Study-wide results and caveats: A later analysis found TCR association rates differed by HLA locus, highest for DRB1 and lowest for HLA-C.

The specimen sequenced was PBMCs. The chain recombines TRBV20-1 with TRBJ1-2; D call uncertain. The receptor's source is a man aged 40-49 years in good health and CMV-seronegative. CDR3 nucleotides: TGCAGTGCTTCGGGGTCGCGAGGCTACACCTTC. Translating gives CSASGSRGYTF.